The present entry profiles one TCR beta chain with its context. The table lists this clonotype with a few counts. Its antigen target is currently unknown. Base qualities are not at hand, and no much larger clone is one base apart. In the germline V gene (reference sequence), CDR1 corresponds to SEHNR and CDR2 to FQNEAQ. V is pared back by 0 bases and J by 10 bases, with 16 bases lying between the germline termini. From the cysteine up to the phenylalanine, the CDR3 has a length of 15 residues. Kept here is only the CDR3 DNA, which spans 45 bases and is read in frame from base 1. This sample is part of a study of response to subunit inactivated influenza vaccine (dated by TCRdb to the late 2010s). Regarding the study in general: To follow how T cells responded to a trivalent subunit inactivated influenza vaccine, the researchers relied on deep quantitative profiling of the T cell receptor repertoire.

Libraries were prepared through RT-PCR. The data were produced on an Illumina HiSeq 2500. TCRdb applied fastp at Q25 and MiXCR to the public reads, then kept only in-frame beta chains. Entries are consolidated by CDR3 protein sequence, retaining the most common genes and DNA. Across this sample there are 650,000 or so distinct CDR3 sequences, with roughly 15% seen only once. Around 7.6% of the sample is taken by the ten largest. Results and caveats for the whole study, not just this receptor: The authors suggested that each seasonal influenza vaccination may recruit only a limited number of new T cells.

This specimen consisted of PBMCs from blood, obtained around two weeks before vaccination. The sequence came from a man aged 45 to 65 who received an inactivated influenza vaccine. Donor details come from another sample of the same person, matched by shared clones. The V and J segments used are TRBV7-9 and TRBJ2-1; perhaps TRBD1 is the D gene, with 6 bases matching. The CDR3 amino acid sequence is: CASSLALSQTGEQFF. At the DNA level, the sequence is TGTGCCAGCAGCTTAGCGCTGAGCCAGACAGGAGAGCAGTTCTTC.